Reported below is one T cell receptor (beta chain). Its antigen is unknown. The sample comes from a study of shared clonotypes between healthy human individuals. Study findings and constraints: A reduction in generation probabilities was seen for non-shared clonotypes relative to those shared by all four donors.

The method was immunoSEQ multiplex PCR; TCRdb's version includes in-frame clones alone and lacks a portion of them. In the table there are about 1 million clones, around 76% of which are singletons. Sequenced sample: memory CD4+ T cells sorted from blood. Subset defined: CD45RA-negative fraction. The sequence derives from a man aged 18 to 29 in good health.

The CDR3 sequence: CASSVEGQLNTEAFF. CDR3 sequence (DNA): TGTGCCAGCAGCGTAGAGGGTCAGCTGAACACTGAAGCTTTCTTT. V gene TRBV9 combines with J gene TRBJ1-1; D uncertain. V gave up 0 bases and J gave up 0 bases, with 9 bases separating them. CDR1 and CDR2 from the germline V gene are SGDLS and YYNGEE. The CDR3 is 15 amino acids.